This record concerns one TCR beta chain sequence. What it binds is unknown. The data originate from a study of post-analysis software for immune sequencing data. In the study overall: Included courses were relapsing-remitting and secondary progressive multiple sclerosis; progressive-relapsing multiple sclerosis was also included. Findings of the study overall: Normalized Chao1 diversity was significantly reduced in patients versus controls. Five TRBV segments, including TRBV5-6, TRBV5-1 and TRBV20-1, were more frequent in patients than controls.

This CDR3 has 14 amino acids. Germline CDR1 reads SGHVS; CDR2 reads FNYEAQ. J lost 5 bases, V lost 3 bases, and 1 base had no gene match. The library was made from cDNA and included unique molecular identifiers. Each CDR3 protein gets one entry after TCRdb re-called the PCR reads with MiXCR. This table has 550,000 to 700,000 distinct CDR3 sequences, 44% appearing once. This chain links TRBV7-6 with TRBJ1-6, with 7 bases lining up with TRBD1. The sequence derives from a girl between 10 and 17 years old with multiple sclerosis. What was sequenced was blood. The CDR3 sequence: CASSFGQDNSPLHF. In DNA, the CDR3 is TGTGCCAGCAGCTTCGGACAGGATAATTCACCCCTCCACTTT. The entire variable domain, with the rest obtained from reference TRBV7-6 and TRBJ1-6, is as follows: GAGVSQSPRYKVTKRGQDVALRCDPISGHVSLYWYRQALGQGPEFLTYFNYEAQQDKSGLPNDRFSAERPEGSISTLTIQRTEQRDSAMYRCASSFGQDNSPLHFGNGTRLTVT.